The TCR beta chain under discussion was sequenced for a study of CD8 T cells in Susac syndrome. CDR3 length: 16 amino acids. Trimming took 2 bases from V and 8 from J; bases not matched to a gene: 10. Germline V gene sequence: CDR1 LNHNV, CDR2 YYDKDF (reference sequence). An input of about 0.45 to 1 ug of RNA was subjected to reverse transcription using random hexamers. TCRdb recomputed calls from the immunoSEQ multiplex PCR reads with MiXCR, one row per CDR3 protein. The data contain 180,000 or so distinct CDR3 sequences, 90% to 95% of them seen just once; the ten biggest clones take up about 0.13%.

The sequencing input was CD4+ T cells from PBMCs. The genes are TRBV15 and TRBJ2-1, with 9 bases fitting TRBD1. The TCR was taken from a human donor in good health. The CDR3, as DNA: TGTGCCACCAGCAGACTAACGGAAAGGACAGGGGATGAGCAGTTCTTC. Its translation: CATSRLTERTGDEQFF.